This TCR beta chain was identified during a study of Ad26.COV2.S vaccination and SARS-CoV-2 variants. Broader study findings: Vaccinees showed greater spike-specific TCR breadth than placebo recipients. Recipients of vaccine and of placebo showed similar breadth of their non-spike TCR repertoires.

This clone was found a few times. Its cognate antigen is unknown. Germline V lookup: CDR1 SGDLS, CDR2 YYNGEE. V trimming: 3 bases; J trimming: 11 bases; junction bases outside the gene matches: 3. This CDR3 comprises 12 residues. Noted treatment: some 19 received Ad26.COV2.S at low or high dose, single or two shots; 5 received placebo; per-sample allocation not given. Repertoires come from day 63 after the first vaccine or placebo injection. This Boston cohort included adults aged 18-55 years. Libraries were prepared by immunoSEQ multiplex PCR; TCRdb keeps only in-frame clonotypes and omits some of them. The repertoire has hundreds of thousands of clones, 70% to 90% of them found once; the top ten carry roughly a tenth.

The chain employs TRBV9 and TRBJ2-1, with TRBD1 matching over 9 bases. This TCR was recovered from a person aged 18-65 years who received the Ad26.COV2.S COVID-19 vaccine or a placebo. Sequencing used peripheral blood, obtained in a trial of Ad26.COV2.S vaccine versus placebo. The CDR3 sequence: CASSENRGQQFF. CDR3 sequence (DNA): TGTGCCAGCAGCGAAAACAGGGGGCAGCAGTTCTTC.